This T cell receptor beta chain was sequenced for a study of response to subunit inactivated influenza vaccine. Broader study findings: Few new T cells, the authors suggested, are recruited by each seasonal influenza vaccination.

TCRdb reprocessed the RT-PCR reads with MiXCR, giving one entry per CDR3 protein. In the table there are around 470,000 distinct CDR3 sequences, 6% to 9% of which are singletons. Trimming removed 5 bases from V and 6 bases from J, with 5 bases in between. Looked up from germline, CDR1 is SEHNR and CDR2 is FQNEAQ (reference sequence). This CDR3 has 10 residues. To note about this clonotype: What it recognizes is unknown.

The clonotype was recovered from a man aged 50 to 69 who received an inactivated influenza vaccine. The V gene is TRBV7-9, the J gene TRBJ2-7; D call uncertain. Sequenced here: PBMCs from blood, sampled roughly 24 months after vaccination. CDR3 protein: CASSGFEQYF. The CDR3 nucleotides read TGTGCCAGCAGCGGGTTCGAGCAGTACTTC.